A selection of T cell receptor beta chains follows, all from one sample in a study of human T cells and chemical hapten exposure. TCRdb ran MiXCR on the 5' RACE reads and lists one entry per CDR3 protein. The table includes tens of thousands of distinct CDR3 sequences, about 8.4% detected once. The receptor source for this set is a male donor in good health. The CDR3 runs from the conserved cysteine through the conserved F or W. Each record gives: J gene, D gene, clone size, V gene, CDR3 length, CDR3 protein, CDR3 DNA. A D gene is named only where the DNA matches it firmly. Clone size is stated in some rows and not others, as once, few, many or a class when expanded.

J gene: TRBJ1-2; D gene: -; clone size: few; V gene: TRBV27; CDR3 length: 12; CDR3 protein: CASSSDSYGYTF; CDR3 DNA: TGTGCCAGCAGTTCCGACAGCTATGGCTACACCTTC
J gene: TRBJ1-1; D gene: -; clone size: few; V gene: TRBV5-1; CDR3 length: 14; CDR3 protein: CASSQQGSDTEAFF; CDR3 DNA: TGCGCCAGCAGCCAGCAAGGTTCGGACACTGAAGCTTTCTTT
J gene: TRBJ1-5; D gene: -; clone size: -; V gene: TRBV4-2; CDR3 length: 15; CDR3 protein: CASSRDRDPNQPQHF; CDR3 DNA: TGTGCCAGCAGCCGAGACCGGGACCCGAATCAGCCCCAGCATTTT
J gene: TRBJ1-2; D gene: -; clone size: few; V gene: TRBV19; CDR3 length: 13; CDR3 protein: CASTPTVNYGYTF; CDR3 DNA: TGTGCCAGTACTCCGACCGTTAACTATGGCTACACCTTC
J gene: TRBJ2-1; D gene: TRBD2; clone size: -; V gene: TRBV7-9; CDR3 length: 14; CDR3 protein: CASSPLAGRNEQFF; CDR3 DNA: TGTGCCAGCAGCCCCCTAGCGGGCCGGAATGAGCAGTTCTTC
J gene: TRBJ2-1; D gene: -; clone size: few; V gene: TRBV7-3; CDR3 length: 17; CDR3 protein: CASSLRAGGISNNEQFF; CDR3 DNA: TGTGCCAGCAGCTTACGGGCCGGGGGAATATCCAACAATGAGCAGTTCTTC
J gene: TRBJ1-3; D gene: -; clone size: -; V gene: TRBV6-5; CDR3 length: 16; CDR3 protein: CASSRRSGLSGNTIYF; CDR3 DNA: TGTGCCAGCAGCCGAAGAAGTGGGCTCTCTGGAAACACCATATATTTT
J gene: TRBJ1-5; D gene: TRBD1; clone size: -; V gene: TRBV7-9; CDR3 length: 15; CDR3 protein: CASSSTGVSNQPQHF; CDR3 DNA: TGTGCCAGCAGCTCTACAGGGGTGAGCAATCAGCCCCAGCATTTT
J gene: TRBJ2-2; D gene: -; clone size: many; V gene: TRBV20-1; CDR3 length: 13; CDR3 protein: CSAFDKPTGELFF; CDR3 DNA: TGCAGTGCTTTCGACAAGCCCACCGGGGAGCTGTTTTTT
J gene: TRBJ2-1; D gene: -; clone size: few; V gene: TRBV5-1; CDR3 length: 16; CDR3 protein: CASSLGGASSYNEQFF; CDR3 DNA: TGCGCCAGCAGCTTGGGGGGCGCGAGCTCCTACAATGAGCAGTTCTTC
J gene: TRBJ2-5; D gene: TRBD2; clone size: -; V gene: TRBV11-2; CDR3 length: 15; CDR3 protein: CASSLGLAEQETQYF; CDR3 DNA: TGTGCCAGCAGCCTTGGACTAGCGGAACAAGAGACCCAGTACTTC
J gene: TRBJ2-1; D gene: TRBD1; clone size: many; V gene: TRBV5-1; CDR3 length: 15; CDR3 protein: CASSLEGQGKNEQFF; CDR3 DNA: TGCGCCAGCAGCTTGGAGGGACAGGGGAAAAATGAGCAGTTCTTC
J gene: TRBJ2-3; D gene: TRBD1; clone size: many; V gene: TRBV2; CDR3 length: 14; CDR3 protein: CASSAGQGTDTQYF; CDR3 DNA: TGTGCCAGCAGTGCCGGACAGGGCACAGATACGCAGTATTTT
J gene: TRBJ2-2; D gene: TRBD2; clone size: many; V gene: TRBV20-1; CDR3 length: 15; CDR3 protein: CSALAGGHNTGELFF; CDR3 DNA: TGCAGTGCCCTAGCGGGAGGGCATAACACCGGGGAGCTGTTTTTT
J gene: TRBJ2-7; D gene: TRBD1; clone size: many; V gene: TRBV20-1; CDR3 length: 13; CDR3 protein: CSVPGQGVYEQYF; CDR3 DNA: TGCAGTGTCCCGGGACAGGGGGTTTACGAGCAGTACTTC
J gene: TRBJ2-3; D gene: -; clone size: few; V gene: TRBV5-6; CDR3 length: 12; CDR3 protein: CASGSFPDTQYF; CDR3 DNA: TGTGCCAGCGGGTCTTTCCCTGATACGCAGTATTTT
J gene: TRBJ2-1; D gene: -; clone size: few; V gene: TRBV7-9; CDR3 length: 16; CDR3 protein: CASSAQTGVSYNEQFF; CDR3 DNA: TGTGCCAGCAGCGCTCAAACGGGGGTCTCCTACAATGAGCAGTTCTTC
J gene: TRBJ2-3; D gene: -; clone size: -; V gene: TRBV5-4; CDR3 length: 14; CDR3 protein: CASSLKAGTDTQYF; CDR3 DNA: TGTGCCAGCAGCTTAAAGGCAGGCACAGATACGCAGTATTTT
J gene: TRBJ1-1; D gene: TRBD1; clone size: many; V gene: TRBV6-2/TRBV6-3; CDR3 length: 14; CDR3 protein: CASREQGIHTEAFF; CDR3 DNA: TGTGCCAGCAGGGAACAGGGGATCCACACTGAAGCTTTCTTT
J gene: TRBJ2-5; D gene: -; clone size: once; V gene: TRBV3-1; CDR3 length: 13; CDR3 protein: CASSQWDQETQYF; CDR3 DNA: TGTGCCAGCAGCCAATGGGACCAAGAGACCCAGTACTTC
J gene: TRBJ2-1; D gene: -; clone size: many; V gene: TRBV27; CDR3 length: 13; CDR3 protein: CASRPGTYNEQFF; CDR3 DNA: TGTGCCAGCAGACCCGGGACTTACAATGAGCAGTTCTTC
J gene: TRBJ2-1; D gene: TRBD2; clone size: -; V gene: TRBV20-1; CDR3 length: 18; CDR3 protein: CSATYSGRAARTYNEQFF; CDR3 DNA: TGCAGTGCTACTTATAGCGGGAGGGCCGCTCGCACCTACAATGAGCAGTTCTTC
J gene: TRBJ2-1; D gene: TRBD1; clone size: -; V gene: TRBV29-1; CDR3 length: 12; CDR3 protein: CSVGTGRHEQFF; CDR3 DNA: TGCAGCGTGGGGACAGGGAGACATGAGCAGTTCTTC
J gene: TRBJ1-1; D gene: -; clone size: few; V gene: TRBV27; CDR3 length: 14; CDR3 protein: CASSYGSMNTEAFF; CDR3 DNA: TGTGCCAGCAGTTATGGGAGCATGAACACTGAAGCTTTCTTT
J gene: TRBJ2-1; D gene: TRBD2; clone size: many; V gene: TRBV7-2; CDR3 length: 15; CDR3 protein: CASDLGTSGSHEQFF; CDR3 DNA: TGTGCCAGCGATCTCGGGACTAGCGGGAGCCATGAGCAGTTCTTC
J gene: TRBJ2-3; D gene: TRBD2; clone size: few; V gene: TRBV3-1; CDR3 length: 13; CDR3 protein: CASSHSLANTQYF; CDR3 DNA: TGTGCCAGCAGCCATTCACTAGCGAATACGCAGTATTTT
J gene: TRBJ2-5; D gene: TRBD2; clone size: many; V gene: TRBV12-3/TRBV12-4; CDR3 length: 15; CDR3 protein: CASGPTSGGAETQYF; CDR3 DNA: TGTGCCAGCGGCCCGACTAGCGGGGGGGCAGAGACCCAGTACTTC
J gene: TRBJ1-2; D gene: -; clone size: few; V gene: TRBV12-3/TRBV12-4; CDR3 length: 13; CDR3 protein: CASRPGHLYGYTF; CDR3 DNA: TGTGCCAGCAGACCGGGACACCTCTATGGCTACACCTTC
J gene: TRBJ2-6; D gene: -; clone size: many; V gene: TRBV4-3; CDR3 length: 17; CDR3 protein: CASSQAGVASGANVLTF; CDR3 DNA: TGCGCCAGCAGCCAAGCCGGGGTGGCCTCTGGGGCCAACGTCCTGACTTTC
J gene: TRBJ2-1; D gene: -; clone size: few; V gene: TRBV20-1; CDR3 length: 13; CDR3 protein: CSASDTTHNEQFF; CDR3 DNA: TGCAGTGCTAGCGATACAACCCACAATGAGCAGTTCTTC
J gene: TRBJ2-3; D gene: TRBD2; clone size: -; V gene: TRBV7-9; CDR3 length: 17; CDR3 protein: CASSFMASGLSPDTQYF; CDR3 DNA: TGTGCCAGCAGCTTCATGGCTAGCGGGCTCTCTCCAGATACGCAGTATTTT
J gene: TRBJ1-6; D gene: TRBD1; clone size: -; V gene: TRBV27; CDR3 length: 17; CDR3 protein: CASRPKAWDRDNSPLHF; CDR3 DNA: TGTGCCAGCAGACCTAAAGCCTGGGACAGGGATAATTCACCCCTCCACTTT
J gene: TRBJ2-2; D gene: TRBD1; clone size: -; V gene: TRBV27; CDR3 length: 17; CDR3 protein: CASSLFLTGGETGELFF; CDR3 DNA: TGTGCCAGCAGTTTATTTCTGACAGGGGGCGAAACCGGGGAGCTGTTTTTT
J gene: TRBJ1-6; D gene: -; clone size: many; V gene: TRBV6-6; CDR3 length: 15; CDR3 protein: CASNLQGTEGSPLHF; CDR3 DNA: TGTGCCAGCAACTTACAGGGAACTGAAGGTTCACCCCTCCACTTT
J gene: TRBJ2-3; D gene: -; clone size: few; V gene: TRBV18; CDR3 length: 14; CDR3 protein: CASSPPSPPDTQYF; CDR3 DNA: TGTGCCAGCTCACCACCTAGCCCCCCAGATACGCAGTATTTT
J gene: TRBJ2-7; D gene: -; clone size: -; V gene: TRBV29-1; CDR3 length: 13; CDR3 protein: CSAAVSIEYEQYF; CDR3 DNA: TGCAGCGCTGCGGTCTCGATTGAATACGAGCAGTACTTC
J gene: TRBJ2-5; D gene: -; clone size: -; V gene: TRBV9; CDR3 length: 13; CDR3 protein: CASSTRLKETQYF; CDR3 DNA: TGTGCCAGCAGCACCCGACTGAAAGAGACCCAGTACTTC
J gene: TRBJ2-2; D gene: -; clone size: -; V gene: TRBV6-5; CDR3 length: 12; CDR3 protein: CASRGRLGELFF; CDR3 DNA: TGTGCCTCAAGGGGAAGGTTGGGGGAGCTGTTTTTT
J gene: TRBJ2-7; D gene: -; clone size: few; V gene: TRBV30; CDR3 length: 13; CDR3 protein: CAWSPTAIYEQYF; CDR3 DNA: TGTGCCTGGAGTCCTACAGCGATCTACGAGCAGTACTTC
J gene: TRBJ2-6; D gene: -; clone size: many; V gene: TRBV6-2/TRBV6-3; CDR3 length: 15; CDR3 protein: CASRRQGPGANVLTF; CDR3 DNA: TGTGCCAGCAGAAGGCAGGGACCTGGGGCCAACGTCCTGACTTTC
J gene: TRBJ1-6; D gene: -; clone size: many; V gene: TRBV10-3; CDR3 length: 13; CDR3 protein: CAISPRDDSPLHF; CDR3 DNA: TGTGCCATCAGCCCACGCGATGATTCACCCCTCCACTTT
J gene: TRBJ2-1; D gene: -; clone size: few; V gene: TRBV24-1; CDR3 length: 10; CDR3 protein: CATPPNEQFF; CDR3 DNA: TGTGCCACCCCCCCCAATGAGCAGTTCTTC
J gene: TRBJ1-2; D gene: -; clone size: few; V gene: TRBV29-1; CDR3 length: 12; CDR3 protein: CSVPALNYGYTF; CDR3 DNA: TGCAGCGTTCCCGCACTAAATTATGGCTACACCTTC
J gene: TRBJ1-2; D gene: TRBD1; clone size: many; V gene: TRBV6-5; CDR3 length: 17; CDR3 protein: CASRGERTGISSYGYTF; CDR3 DNA: TGTGCCAGCAGGGGGGAAAGGACAGGCATTTCATCTTATGGCTACACCTTC
J gene: TRBJ1-6; D gene: -; clone size: many; V gene: TRBV10-2; CDR3 length: 15; CDR3 protein: CASSDRPPYNSPLHF; CDR3 DNA: TGCGCCAGCAGTGACAGGCCTCCATATAATTCACCCCTCCACTTT
J gene: TRBJ2-1; D gene: TRBD2; clone size: many; V gene: TRBV5-8; CDR3 length: 17; CDR3 protein: CASSTGTSGESYNEQFF; CDR3 DNA: TGTGCCAGCAGTACCGGGACTAGCGGGGAATCTTACAATGAGCAGTTCTTC